This TCR beta chain derives from a study of cytomegalovirus exposure and HLA in healthy donors. As for the study in general: Falling in the Caucasian-associated ancestry cluster were 81% of some 400 genotyped donors.

PCR employed 60 Vbeta and 13 Jbeta primers. The data were produced by immunoSEQ multiplex PCR, yet TCRdb's version contains in-frame clones alone and is incomplete. The sample lists approximately 180,000 clones, around 80% occurring once. The ends lost 11 bases at V and 8 bases at J; junction bases unmatched: 10. The CDR3 is 14 amino acids. CDR1 MDHEN and CDR2 SYDVKM come from the germline V gene. V is TRBV28 and J is TRBJ1-4, with TRBD1 matching over 11 bases. Sample: PBMCs. The clonotype comes from a young man in good health and CMV-seronegative. The CDR3 region is CASFPGQGGEKLFF. The CDR3 DNA reads as TGTGCCTCCTTCCCGGGACAGGGGGGAGAAAAACTGTTTTTT.